These T cell receptor beta chains were read from a single sample in a study of blood T cells in healthy people across ages. TCRdb fed the 5' RACE reads into MiXCR, producing one record per CDR3 protein. The data show 1.5 million to 2 million distinct CDR3 sequences, roughly 30% seen once. Sequencing was done on a sample of blood. Every receptor here comes from a woman aged 30 to 39 in good health. CDR3s include the opening cysteine and the closing phenylalanine or tryptophan. D genes are given only for firm matches. Size is omitted from some rows. Given values are once, few, many or a class for expanded clones.

v_call,j_call,d_call,clone_size,cdr3_nt,cdr3_aa
TRBV6-5,TRBJ2-7,-,few,TGTGCCAGCAGTTGGCTGCCTGGGCAGCCGTCCTCCTACGAGCAGTACTTC,CASSWLPGQPSSYEQYF
TRBV5-1,TRBJ1-1,-,few,TGCGCCGGCAGCTTGACCTCAAAGTCGGCCACTGAAGCTTTCTTT,CAGSLTSKSATEAFF
TRBV29-1,TRBJ2-3,-,few,TGCAGCGTTGACCGGCAAGCAGATACGCAGTATTTT,CSVDRQADTQYF
TRBV12-3/TRBV12-4,TRBJ1-5,-,-,TGTGCCAGCAGTTTCTGGGAAGACCGTAGCCAGCCCCAGCATTTT,CASSFWEDRSQPQHF
TRBV15,TRBJ1-4,-,-,TGTGCCACCAGCAGACAGACGGATGCCGATGAAAAACTGTTTTTT,CATSRQTDADEKLFF
TRBV10-3,TRBJ2-7,TRBD1,-,TGTGCCATCAGTGAGGCCTTCGGACAGGTCCGCTTC,CAISEAFGQVRF
TRBV20-1,TRBJ2-5,TRBD2,-,TGCAGTGCTCCTCGCGGGGGAAGCGGGGAGACCCAGTACTTC,CSAPRGGSGETQYF
TRBV7-2,TRBJ2-7,TRBD2,-,TGTGCCAGCAGCGGGGCTAGCGGAGCCCCCTACGAGCAGTACTTC,CASSGASGAPYEQYF
TRBV18,TRBJ2-3,TRBD2,-,TGTGCCAGCTCACCATCCGGGACTAGCGGCCAAGTCTCCACAGATACGCGGTATTTT,CASSPSGTSGQVSTDTRYF
TRBV6-2/TRBV6-3,TRBJ2-1,-,few,TGTGCCAGCACCTTGTACAATGGGCAGTTCTTC,CASTLYNGQFF
TRBV9,TRBJ2-2,-,-,TGTGCCAGCAGCGTATTATCTAGGTCCACCGGGGAGCTGTTTTTT,CASSVLSRSTGELFF
TRBV5-1,TRBJ2-5,TRBD2,many,TGTGCCAGCAGCTTAAGGGGACTACAAGAGACCCAGTACTTC,CASSLRGLQETQYF
TRBV3-1,TRBJ1-6,-,-,TGTGCCAGCAGCTTCGAGGGGTATAATTCACCCCTCCACTTT,CASSFEGYNSPLHF
TRBV11-2,TRBJ2-1,TRBD2,many,TGTGCCAGCAGCTTAGGACTAGCGGCCAGCTCCTACAATGAGCAGTTCTTC,CASSLGLAASSYNEQFF
TRBV5-1,TRBJ1-2,-,many,TGCGCCAGCAGCTCAGGACAGATCTATGGCTACACCTTC,CASSSGQIYGYTF
TRBV4-1,TRBJ1-2,-,-,TGCGCCAGCAGCCAAGCTTCTTTGTATGGCTACACCTTC,CASSQASLYGYTF
TRBV2,TRBJ1-2,-,-,TGTGCCAGCAGCACGGGACCTCAAACGCGGGGCTACACCTTC,CASSTGPQTRGYTF
TRBV5-1,TRBJ2-5,-,-,TGCGCCAGCAACCCGACAGGCATAACGGGGGAGACCCAGTACTTC,CASNPTGITGETQYF
TRBV12-3/TRBV12-4,TRBJ2-7,TRBD2,-,TGTGCCAGCAGCGCCTCGACTAGCGGGGGGTACTACGAGCAGTACTTC,CASSASTSGGYYEQYF
TRBV5-1,TRBJ2-7,TRBD2,-,TGCGCCAGCAGCCCCGGGACTAGCGCACGGGGGACTTACGAGCAGTACTTC,CASSPGTSARGTYEQYF
TRBV10-2,TRBJ2-1,-,-,TGCGCCAGCAGGGACAGAGGGGGGGGGAATGAGCAGTTCTTC,CASRDRGGGNEQFF
TRBV10-3,TRBJ1-2,-,-,TGTGCCATCAGTGAGTCGTTGGGAGGGATTAGAGATGGCTACACCTTC,CAISESLGGIRDGYTF
TRBV5-4,TRBJ1-1,-,-,TGTGCCAGCAGCTCCGCCATGAGACGTGACACTGAAGCTTTCTTT,CASSSAMRRDTEAFF
TRBV20-1,TRBJ2-3,TRBD2,few,TGCAGTGCTAGACCCGAGCGGGGGCCCATCGGAGATACGCAGTATTTT,CSARPERGPIGDTQYF
TRBV3-1,TRBJ2-3,TRBD2,-,TGTGCCAGCAGCCGGGAGACCGGGAGGGATACGCAGTATTTT,CASSRETGRDTQYF
TRBV19,TRBJ2-1,TRBD2,-,TGTGCCAGTAGTATAGTTGGAGTAGCGGGAAAGCGGGTCTTC,CASSIVGVAGKRVF
TRBV20-1,TRBJ2-7,-,many,TGCAGTGCCCCAGGGGACAATTCCTACGAGCAGTACTTC,CSAPGDNSYEQYF
TRBV7-2,TRBJ2-7,-,-,TGTGCCAGCAGCTTAGTTCTGGACGGGGCCTACGAGCAGTACTTC,CASSLVLDGAYEQYF
TRBV7-9,TRBJ2-3,TRBD1,-,TGTGCCAGCAGTTCCAATCCGGGACAGGGAACAGATACGCAGTATTTT,CASSSNPGQGTDTQYF
TRBV20-1,TRBJ2-3,-,-,TGCAGTGCTAGAGATCCGGCAGGGGAGGTCACAGATACGCAGTATTTT,CSARDPAGEVTDTQYF
TRBV6-5,TRBJ2-7,TRBD1,-,TGTGCCAGCAGTCCCGGGACAGGGGTCTGCGAGCAGTACTTC,CASSPGTGVCEQYF
TRBV5-1,TRBJ1-1,TRBD1,few,TGCGCCAGCAGCGCCGGGACAGGGTTTGAAGCTTTCTTT,CASSAGTGFEAFF
TRBV20-1,TRBJ2-7,-,few,TGCAGTGCTAGAGAGGCCGACTACGAGCAGTACTTC,CSAREADYEQYF
TRBV10-3,TRBJ1-4,-,many,TGTGCCATACCCCCAGGAAACCCTAATGAAAAACTGTTTTTT,CAIPPGNPNEKLFF
TRBV11-2,TRBJ2-7,TRBD1,few,TGTGCCAGCAGCCTCCCCCTGGGGCAGGGGGTCCACGAGCAGTACTTC,CASSLPLGQGVHEQYF
TRBV15,TRBJ2-7,TRBD2,-,TGTGCCACCAGCAGAGACGTAGCGGGAGGAATCTACGAGCAGTACTTC,CATSRDVAGGIYEQYF
TRBV7-6,TRBJ1-1,-,few,TGTGCCAGCAGCTCAGGGTCAGGGAACACTGAAGCTTTCTTT,CASSSGSGNTEAFF
TRBV10-3,TRBJ2-2,-,few,TGTGCCATCAGCGGAGGGACCGGGGAGCTGTTTTTT,CAISGGTGELFF
TRBV10-3,TRBJ2-7,-,many,TGTGCCATACGCGAGAGGGAAAGCTACGAGCAGTACTTC,CAIRERESYEQYF
TRBV4-1,TRBJ2-3,TRBD2,-,TGCGCCAGCAGACAGCTATGGGGCGGGGGGGCCCAAGGTACGCAGTATTTT,CASRQLWGGGAQGTQYF
TRBV3-1,TRBJ2-1,-,few,TGTGCCAGCAGCCAATGGCGCGGAAACTCCTACAATGAGCAGTTCTTC,CASSQWRGNSYNEQFF
TRBV21-1,TRBJ1-5,-,-,TGTGCCAGCAGCAAAGGGGACAGGGAGCATCAGCCCCAGCATTTT,CASSKGDREHQPQHF
TRBV2,TRBJ2-3,TRBD2,-,TGTACCAGCAGTGAAGCCCGGGAGGCAGATACGCAGTATTTT,CTSSEAREADTQYF
TRBV7-7,TRBJ2-5,-,-,TGTGCCAGCAGCCCTATTCACCTGGGAGAGACCCAGTACTTC,CASSPIHLGETQYF
TRBV4-1,TRBJ1-6,-,many,TGCGCCAGCAGCCAAGTCTCTGCTGGTAATTCACCCCTCCACTTT,CASSQVSAGNSPLHF
TRBV10-2,TRBJ1-2,-,-,TGCGCCAGCAGGGAGTCGGCAGGGCCCGGTGGCTACACCTTC,CASRESAGPGGYTF
TRBV10-3,TRBJ2-5,TRBD2,-,TGTGCCATCAGTGAGGGGACTAGCGGGGGACAGACCCAGTACTTC,CAISEGTSGGQTQYF
TRBV12-3/TRBV12-4,TRBJ2-7,-,-,TGTGCCAGCAGTTTAGCCGATTCCGGGTCAGCCTACGAGCAGTACTTC,CASSLADSGSAYEQYF
TRBV7-6,TRBJ2-5,-,-,TGTGCCAGCAGCTTCGGGGGGCAAGAGACCCGGTACTTC,CASSFGGQETRYF
TRBV7-3,TRBJ1-2,-,-,TGTGCCAGCAGCTGGGGGAGTAGCTATGGCTACACCTTC,CASSWGSSYGYTF